The sequence of this TCR beta chain was determined in a study of T cells after yellow fever vaccination. The V end lost 5 bases, the J end lost 4 bases, and 8 bases lay between the germline ends. The CDR3 covers 12 residues. The germline V gene has CDR1 MNHEY and CDR2 SMNVEV (reference sequence). In its sample, this clonotype was seen many times. Study-level findings and limits: Reappearance after the booster was seen for most primary-vaccination clones, at 95% to 97% CD4 and roughly 90% CD8.

Each CDR3 protein is one row after TCRdb ran MiXCR on the 5' RACE reads. The sample lists about 45,000 distinct CDR3 sequences, 6.8% occurring once. The source of this sequence is a man aged 25 to 40 who received the YFV17D yellow fever vaccine. This chain uses TRBV27 with TRBJ1-1; no firm D call. Specimen: CD8+ T cells not binding an NS4B(214-222) dextramer, sorted from PBMCs, collected 45 days after the yellow fever booster vaccination. The CDR3 region has the DNA TGTGCCAGCAGTCCCTTGGGCACTGAAGCTTTCTTT. Its translation is CASSPLGTEAFF.